What follows are 4 T cell receptor beta chains derived from one specimen sequenced in a study of radiotherapy plus CTLA-4 blockade in lung cancer. The protocol was immunoSEQ multiplex PCR, while the TCRdb copy is restricted to in-frame clones and leaves out a portion. Counted here are more than 90,000 clones, over 65% occurring once; the ten biggest clones make up roughly 3.3%. Sequenced here: peripheral blood, sampled from a patient treated with radiotherapy plus ipilimumab. The receptors originated from a human donor with non-small cell lung cancer that progressed on radiotherapy plus ipilimumab. Some clones in this sample may be carry-over from other donors' samples.

V usage is TRBV7-2 and J usage is TRBJ2-1, with D perhaps being TRBD1 or TRBD2 (5 bases each). Germline V gives CDR1 SGHTA, CDR2 FQGNSA. The CDR3 totals 15 residues. Trimming pared 5 bases from V and 4 bases from J, leaving 15 bases between. This chain's CDR3 is CASSQRGGIYNEQFF. CDR3 sequence (DNA): TGTGCCAGCAGCCAACGGGGCGGTATTTACAATGAGCAGTTCTTC.

This clone appeared a few times. The genes are TRBV27 and TRBJ1-2; D gene uncertain. Per the germline V gene, CDR1 is MNHEY and CDR2 is SMNVEV (reference sequence). The CDR3 covers 15 residues. With 3 bases removed from V and 0 bases from J, the gap between germline ends came to 11 bases. DNA of the CDR3: TGTGCCAGCAGTTTTTACGGCGGGACTAACTATGGCTACACCTTC. This encodes CASSFYGGTNYGYTF.

The J gene is TRBJ1-3, the V gene TRBV5-6; D is perhaps TRBD1 (6 bases). V lost 0 bases and J 4 bases, leaving 17 bases between the germline ends. CDR1 and CDR2 (germline): SGHDT, YYEEEE. This CDR3 is built from 17 residues. CDR3 in amino acids: CASSLEQGTLKGNTIYF. DNA for the CDR3: TGTGCCAGCAGCTTGGAGCAGGGGACGTTAAAAGGAAACACCATATATTTT.

J is TRBJ2-5 and V is TRBV7-2; D is undetermined. This CDR3 spans 11 amino acids. V dropped 6 bases and J dropped 5 bases, with 7 bases sitting between them. The germline gives CDR1 SGHTA, CDR2 FQGNSA. The CDR3 DNA sequence: TGTGCCAGCAGTCGCGTCGAGACCCAGTACTTC. It translates to CASSRVETQYF.